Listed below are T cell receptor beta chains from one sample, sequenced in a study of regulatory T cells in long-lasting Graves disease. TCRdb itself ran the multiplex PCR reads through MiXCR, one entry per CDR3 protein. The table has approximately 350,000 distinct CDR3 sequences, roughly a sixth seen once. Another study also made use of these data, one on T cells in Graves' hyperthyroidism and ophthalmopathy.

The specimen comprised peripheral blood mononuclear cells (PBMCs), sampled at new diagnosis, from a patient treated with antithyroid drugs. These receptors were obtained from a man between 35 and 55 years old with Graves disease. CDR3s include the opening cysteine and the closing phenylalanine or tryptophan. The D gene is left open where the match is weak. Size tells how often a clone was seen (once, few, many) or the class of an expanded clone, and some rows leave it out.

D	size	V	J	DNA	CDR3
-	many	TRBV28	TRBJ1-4	TGTGCCAGCAGTTCGCCGGACATAGGCGAAAAACTGTTTTTT	CASSSPDIGEKLFF
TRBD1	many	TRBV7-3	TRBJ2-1	TGTGCCAGCAGCCACACAGGGGCCTCCTACAATGAGCAGTTCTTC	CASSHTGASYNEQFF
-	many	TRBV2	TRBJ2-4	TGTGCCAGCAGTCCTGACGTAGCAAACATTCAGTACTTC	CASSPDVANIQYF
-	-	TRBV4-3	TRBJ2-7	TGCGCCAGCAGCCAAGTCTCAGCAGGGAACTACGAGCAGTACTTC	CASSQVSAGNYEQYF
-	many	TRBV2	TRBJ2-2	TGTGCCAGCAGTGCATTCGGAGGCGCCGGGGAGCTGTTTTTT	CASSAFGGAGELFF
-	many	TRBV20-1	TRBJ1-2	TGCAGTGCTAGAGACACCCGGGTTACGAGATTCTACACCTTC	CSARDTRVTRFYTF
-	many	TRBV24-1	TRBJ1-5	TGTGCCACCAGTGCTGTTGGGCAGCCCCAGCATTTT	CATSAVGQPQHF
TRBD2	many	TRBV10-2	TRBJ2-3	TGCGCCAGCAGGGGACTAGCGGGGGGGCGGTGGACAGATACGCAGTATTTT	CASRGLAGGRWTDTQYF
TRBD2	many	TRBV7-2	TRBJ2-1	TGTGCCAGCAGCTCGCCCGGACTAGCGGGGGTCAATGAGCAGTTCTTC	CASSSPGLAGVNEQFF
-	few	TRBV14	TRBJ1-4	TGTGCCAGCAGCCCATCGGGAGGGAGACCTTATGAAAAACTGTTTTTT	CASSPSGGRPYEKLFF
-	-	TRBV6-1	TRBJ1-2	TGTGCCAGCGGGTCCGCAGCCTACTATGGCTACACCTTC	CASGSAAYYGYTF
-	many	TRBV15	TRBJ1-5	TGTGCCACCAGCAGAGATTGGAGTAGCAATCAGCCCCAGCATTTT	CATSRDWSSNQPQHF
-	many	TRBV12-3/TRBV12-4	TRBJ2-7	TGTGCCAGCAGTTTAGGGACACGGGCCAACTACGAGCAGTACTTC	CASSLGTRANYEQYF
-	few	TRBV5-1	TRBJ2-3	TGCGCCAGCAGCTTGGAGGTCCGCGTCAGGGGAACCACAGATACGCAGTATTTT	CASSLEVRVRGTTDTQYF
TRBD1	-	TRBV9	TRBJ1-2	TGTGCCAGCAGCGCTAGACGGACAGGGACTAACTATGGCTACACCTTC	CASSARRTGTNYGYTF
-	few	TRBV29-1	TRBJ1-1	TGCAGCGTAGTGACTCGGACTGAAGCTTTCTTT	CSVVTRTEAFF
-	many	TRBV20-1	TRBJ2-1	TGCAGTGCTTACCATGGACGTCGCTCCTACAATGAGCAGTTCTTC	CSAYHGRRSYNEQFF
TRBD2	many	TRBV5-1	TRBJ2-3	TGCGCCAGCAGCCTAGATAGCGGGGGGGCCACAGATACGCAGTATTTT	CASSLDSGGATDTQYF
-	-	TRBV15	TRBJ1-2	TGTGCCACCAGCAGAGATAGGGGACTCTATGGCTACACCTTC	CATSRDRGLYGYTF
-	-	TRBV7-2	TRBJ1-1	TGTGCCAGCAACACTTGGGGTTCCACTGAAGCTTTCTTT	CASNTWGSTEAFF
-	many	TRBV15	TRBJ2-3	TGTGCCACCAGCAGCCCCCCTAAGGGGGGGCAGGACACAGATACGCAGTATTTT	CATSSPPKGGQDTDTQYF
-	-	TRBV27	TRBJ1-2	TGTGCCAGCAGCCCTTTAAGGCGGGAGTATGGCTACACCTTC	CASSPLRREYGYTF
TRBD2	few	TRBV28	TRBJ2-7	TGTGCCAGCAGTCCCGGGGGGGCCTTCTCCTACGAGCAGTACTTC	CASSPGGAFSYEQYF
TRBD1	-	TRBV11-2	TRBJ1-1	TGTGCCAGCAGAGCCCTACTGGGACAGGGTAGAACTGAAGCTTTCTTT	CASRALLGQGRTEAFF
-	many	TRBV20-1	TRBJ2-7	TGCAGTGCACCTAAGGGGAGACAGGACTCCTACGAGCAGTACTTC	CSAPKGRQDSYEQYF
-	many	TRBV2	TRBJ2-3	TGTGCCAGCAGTGAATTGCGGGGGCCCACCCCAAACACAGATACGCAGTATTTT	CASSELRGPTPNTDTQYF
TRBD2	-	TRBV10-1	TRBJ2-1	TGCGCCAGCAGTGAGAACCGACTAGCGGGGGTTCACAATGAGCAGTTCTTC	CASSENRLAGVHNEQFF
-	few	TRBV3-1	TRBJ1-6	TGTGCCAGCAGTGGGACTGCTGGGGATTCACCCCTCCACTTT	CASSGTAGDSPLHF
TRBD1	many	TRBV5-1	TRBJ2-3	TGTGCCAGCAGCCTTCAAACAGGGGGGACTAGCACAGATACGCAGTATTTT	CASSLQTGGTSTDTQYF
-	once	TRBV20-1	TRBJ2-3	TGCAGTGCTAGAGATTTTCCCCCTTTTAAGGGAGACACAGATACGCAGTATTTT	CSARDFPPFKGDTDTQYF
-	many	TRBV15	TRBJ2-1	TGTGCCACCAGCAGGGGAACAAACAGGGAGCAGTTCTTC	CATSRGTNREQFF
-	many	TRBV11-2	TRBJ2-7	TGTGCCAGCAGCTTAGACAGGGTTGGCGGCGAGCAGTACTTC	CASSLDRVGGEQYF
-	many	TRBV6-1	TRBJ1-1	TGTGCCACCGTAAGGGGGAACACTGAAGCTTTCTTT	CATVRGNTEAFF
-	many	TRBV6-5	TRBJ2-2	TGTGCCAGCAGTTACCGAGGGCTCAACACCGGGGAGCTGTTTTTT	CASSYRGLNTGELFF
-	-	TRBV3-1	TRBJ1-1	TGTGCCAGCAGCCAAGAGGTCCGGAACACTGAAGCTTTCTTT	CASSQEVRNTEAFF
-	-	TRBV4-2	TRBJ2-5	TGTGCCAGCAGCCTCCGCCGCGGAGAAGAGACCCAGTACTTC	CASSLRRGEETQYF
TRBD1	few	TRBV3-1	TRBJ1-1	TGTGCCAGCAGCCAGGGACAGCTAGTGAACACTGAAGCTTTCTTT	CASSQGQLVNTEAFF
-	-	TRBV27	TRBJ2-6	TGTGCCACCCATTCCGGGGCCAACGTCCTGACTTTC	CATHSGANVLTF
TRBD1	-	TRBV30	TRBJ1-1	TGTGCCTGGAGCTCCACAGGGGATGAAGCTTTCTTT	CAWSSTGDEAFF
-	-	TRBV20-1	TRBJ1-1	TGCAGTGCTAGAGGCCTCAGGGAGCGGTACACTGAAGCTTTCTTT	CSARGLRERYTEAFF
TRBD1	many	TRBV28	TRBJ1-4	TGTGCCAGCGGGGGGACAGCAACTAATGAAAAACTGTTTTTT	CASGGTATNEKLFF
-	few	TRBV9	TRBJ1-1	TGTGCCAGCAGTAAGGGACGAATGAACACTGAAGCTTTCTTT	CASSKGRMNTEAFF
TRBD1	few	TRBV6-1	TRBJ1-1	TGTGCCAGCAGTGCCGGGGACAGTCGTGCTGAAGCTTTCTTT	CASSAGDSRAEAFF
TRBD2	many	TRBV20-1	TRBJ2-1	TGCAGTGGGAGTGGACACCGGGGGGATGAGCAGTTCTTC	CSGSGHRGDEQFF
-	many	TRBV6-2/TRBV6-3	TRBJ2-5	TGTGCCAGCACCAACAGGGAACAAGAGACCCAGTACTTC	CASTNREQETQYF
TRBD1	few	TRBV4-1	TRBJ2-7	TGCGCCAGCAGCCAAGAAACGACAGGGGTGTACGAGCAGTACTTC	CASSQETTGVYEQYF
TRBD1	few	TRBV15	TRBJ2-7	TGTGCCACCAGCAGACCTCGGGGGACAGGGCGGGACGAGCAGTACTTC	CATSRPRGTGRDEQYF
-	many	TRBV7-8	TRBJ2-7	TGTGCCAGCAGCCAAAACAGGGACCTCGAGCAGTACTTC	CASSQNRDLEQYF
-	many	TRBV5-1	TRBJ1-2	TGCGCCAGCAGTCCAGTCGGGACGACTTATGGCTACACCTTC	CASSPVGTTYGYTF
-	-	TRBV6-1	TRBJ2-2	TGTGCCAGCATGCGGGCAGGGGTCACCGGGGAGCTGTTTTTT	CASMRAGVTGELFF
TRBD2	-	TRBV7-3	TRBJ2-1	TGTGCCAGCAGCTCGGTTAGCGGGGGGCCTCCCTACAATGAGCAGTTCTTC	CASSSVSGGPPYNEQFF
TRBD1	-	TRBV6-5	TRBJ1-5	TGTGCCAGCAGTTACGGGACAGGTGTGGAGCCCCAGCATTTT	CASSYGTGVEPQHF
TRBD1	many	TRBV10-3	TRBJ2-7	TGTGCCATCAGTGCCGGGACAGGGGGCTACGAGCAGTACTTC	CAISAGTGGYEQYF
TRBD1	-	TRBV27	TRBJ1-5	TGTGCCAGCAGGAGGACAGGGTGGGGAAATCAGCCCCAGCATTTT	CASRRTGWGNQPQHF
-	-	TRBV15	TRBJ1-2	TGCGCCACCAGCAGACAGGTGAACTATGGCTACACCTTC	CATSRQVNYGYTF